The 5 T cell receptor beta chains listed next were all sequenced from one sample in a study of Ad26.COV2.S vaccination and SARS-CoV-2 variants. The treatment was: 15 to 20 received Ad26.COV2.S at low or high dose, single or two shots; about 5 received placebo; per-sample allocation not given. Sampling occurred on day 63 after the first vaccine or placebo injection. Sequencing used immunoSEQ multiplex PCR; TCRdb keeps in-frame clones, though not all of them. The sample consists of some 500,000 clones, roughly nine tenths of them appearing once. Sequenced here: peripheral blood, sampled in a trial of Ad26.COV2.S vaccine versus placebo. The receptor source for this set is a person aged 18-60 years who received the Ad26.COV2.S COVID-19 vaccine or a placebo.

The gene calls are TRBV7-9 and TRBJ1-1; 7 bases fit TRBD1. V was pared by 5 bases and J by 7 bases, with 7 bases of the junction left unmatched. Germline-derived CDR1 and CDR2 are SEHNR and FQNEAQ (reference sequence). The CDR3 runs 13 residues. The CDR3 here is CASSRTWDSEAFF. The CDR3 DNA reads as TGTGCCAGCAGCCGTACTTGGGACAGTGAAGCTTTCTTT. The whole variable domain, filled in from reference TRBV7-9 and TRBJ1-1, reads DTGVSQNPRHKITKRGQNVTFRCDPISEHNRLYWYRQTLGQGPEFLTYFQNEAQLEKSRLLSDRFSAERPKGSFSTLEIQRTEQGDSAMYLCASSRTWDSEAFFGQGTRLTVV.

This clone appeared once. The V gene is TRBV15, the J gene TRBJ1-6; 10 bases map to TRBD1. CDR1 is LNHNV, CDR2 YYDKDF, per germline (reference sequence). This CDR3 has 14 residues. V lost 1 base, J lost 10 bases, and 1 base stayed unmatched. This CDR3 is CATSRGTGGSPLHF. DNA of the CDR3: TGTGCCACCAGCAGAGGGACAGGGGGATCACCCCTCCACTTT. The full variable domain, completed using reference TRBV15 and TRBJ1-6, is DAMVIQNPRYQVTQFGKPVTLSCSQTLNHNVMYWYQQKSSQAPKLLFHYYDKDFNNEADTPDNFQSRRPNTSFCFLDIRSPGLGDTAMYLCATSRGTGGSPLHFGNGTRLTVT.

The genes are TRBV19 and TRBJ2-3; perhaps D is TRBD1 or TRBD2 (5 bases each). CDR1 and CDR2 (germline): LNHDA, SQIVND (reference sequence). Trimming took 6 bases from V and 2 from J, leaving 12 bases between them. This CDR3 is built from 14 residues. CDR3 protein: CASRPGPNTDTQYF. The CDR3 nucleotides are TGTGCCAGTAGGCCGGGACCCAACACAGATACGCAGTATTTT.

The chain is built from TRBV6-6 and TRBJ1-1; no reliable D call. V lost 5 bases and J 1 base, leaving 8 bases between the germline ends. From germline, CDR1 is MNHNY and CDR2 SVGAGI (reference sequence). The CDR3 loop spans 13 amino acids. The CDR3 DNA is TGTGCCAGCAGTCTACCGGAGAACACTGAAGCTTTCTTT. Translated, it gives CASSLPENTEAFF.

The rearrangement uses TRBV5-4 and TRBJ2-7, with TRBD2 matching over 10 bases. V shed 0 bases, J shed 5 bases, and the junction held 8 bases outside the gene matches. From germline, CDR1 is SGHNT and CDR2 YYREEE (reference sequence). The CDR3 has 16 residues. The CDR3 DNA reads TGTGCCAGCAGCTTGGGTAGGGCTAGCGGGGGAAACGAGCAGTACTTC. Its protein product is CASSLGRASGGNEQYF.